This T cell receptor (beta chain) was captured in a study of T-cell memory formation after mild COVID-19. This clonotype was observed a few times. The CDR3 sequence is 13 residues long. With 4 bases removed from V and 2 bases from J, the gap between germline ends came to 9 bases. Germline assignment: CDR1 SGDLS and CDR2 YYNGEE. From the 5' RACE reads, TCRdb called clonotypes with MiXCR, one entry per CDR3 protein. This sample carries 200,000 to 300,000 distinct CDR3 sequences, around 17% of them seen once, and the ten largest clones take 22%. This sequence joins TRBV9 and TRBJ1-1, with no clear D. The receptor was isolated from a man younger than 35 who had mild COVID-19 (a few samples of this study predate the infection). Cell type and time point are not known. The sample consisted of PBMCs or a T cell subset sorted from them (not recorded which). The CDR3 DNA reads as TGTGCCAGCAGCACAACAGCTAACACTGAAGCTTTCTTT. Its translation is CASSTTANTEAFF. The full variable domain, rest sourced from reference TRBV9 and TRBJ1-1, is DSGVTQTPKHLITATGQRVTLRCSPRSGDLSVYWYQQSLDQGLQFLIQYYNGEERAKGNILERFSAQQFPDLHSELNLSSLELGDSALYFCASSTTANTEAFFGQGTRLTVV.